These T cell receptor beta chains were read from a single sample in a study of PD-L1 blockade in urothelial cancer. Produced via immunoSEQ multiplex PCR; TCRdb's table is partial and in-frame only. Among about 43,000 clones listed, around nine tenths were seen once. The input for sequencing was PBMCs, taken around atezolizumab (anti-PD-L1) treatment. All receptors derive from a woman aged 55-69 years with urothelial cancer. Both conserved end residues are part of each CDR3. The D gene is left open where the match is weak. A row's size may be missing; if present it is once, few, many or a size class.

>.|TRBJ2-1|.|TRBV7-2
CASSLAGGRYNEQFF
TGTGCCAGCAGCTTAGCAGGGGGTCGGTACAATGAGCAGTTCTTC
>TRBD1|TRBJ1-2|few|TRBV28
CASSPQGRVGYGYTF
TGTGCCAGCAGTCCACAGGGGCGGGTAGGGTATGGCTACACCTTC
>.|TRBJ2-4|.|TRBV28
CASSYGGDIQYF
TGTGCCAGCAGTTACGGAGGGGACATTCAGTACTTC
>.|TRBJ2-2|once|TRBV10-1
CASSESAGPDSGELFF
TGCGCCAGCAGTGAGTCGGCGGGTCCGGATTCGGGGGAGCTGTTTTTT
>TRBD2|TRBJ2-3|.|TRBV15
CATSRELAGNTDTQYF
TGTGCCACCAGCAGAGAATTAGCGGGCAACACAGATACGCAGTATTTT
>.|TRBJ1-6|.|TRBV7-7
CASSLEPNSPLHF
TGTGCCAGCAGCTTAGAGCCTAATTCACCCCTCCACTTT
>.|TRBJ1-2|.|TRBV27
CASSSLGGGGPYNYGYTF
TGTGCCAGCAGTTCCCTGGGGGGGGGCGGCCCCTATAACTATGGCTACACCTTC
>.|TRBJ2-1|.|TRBV5-4
CASSLNPGNEQFF
TGTGCCAGCAGCTTGAACCCCGGGAATGAGCAGTTCTTC
>TRBD2|TRBJ2-7|.|TRBV7-2
CASSRLAGAYEQYF
TGTGCCAGCAGTAGGCTAGCGGGGGCGTACGAGCAGTACTTC
>.|TRBJ2-3|.|TRBV6-1
CASSEEVVGTQYF
TGTGCCAGCAGTGAAGAAGTAGTTGGTACGCAGTATTTT
>TRBD1|TRBJ2-5|.|TRBV7-3
CASSPLPGQQETQYF
TGTGCCAGCAGCCCCCTTCCGGGACAGCAAGAGACCCAGTACTTC
>TRBD1|TRBJ1-5|.|TRBV19
CASSMGTGSVGINQPQHF
TGTGCCAGTAGTATGGGGACAGGGAGTGTTGGGATCAATCAGCCCCAGCATTTT